The 2 T cell receptor beta chains below were found in one sample sequenced in a study of OX40 agonist ivuxolimab in advanced cancers. Sequenced by immunoSEQ multiplex PCR; TCRdb stores in-frame clones only, minus some. The profile shows around 28,000 clones, roughly 87% of them singletons. The material was CD4+ or CD8+ T cells sorted from blood, obtained in a trial of the OX40 agonist ivuxolimab. All receptors come from an adult with an advanced solid tumor such as melanoma, head and neck, liver or kidney cancer.

V and J are TRBV5-6 and TRBJ2-7, with D tentatively TRBD1 (6 bases). Between the trimmed V and J ends, which lost 4 bases and 2 bases, there was a span of 16 bases. Germline lookup yields CDR1 SGHDT and CDR2 YYEEEE. The CDR3 spans 15 residues. CDR3 bases: TGTGCCAGCAGCCTGGGACAACCTACCGCCTACGAGCAGTACTTC. Translation gives CASSLGQPTAYEQYF.

The chain couples TRBV20-1 to TRBJ1-2; weak D call: TRBD1 (6 bases). Germline CDR1 reads DFQATT; CDR2 reads SNEGSKA (reference sequence). The CDR3 runs 11 residues. CDR3 sequence: CGSDSREGYTF. For the CDR3, the DNA is TGCGGATCGGACAGCAGAGAGGGCTACACCTTC.